Listed here are 15 T cell receptor beta chains from one sample, sequenced in a study of T-cell memory formation after mild COVID-19. Each CDR3 protein is one row after TCRdb ran MiXCR on the 5' RACE reads. Of about 340,000 distinct CDR3 sequences listed, around a fifth were seen once; the top ten hold 21%. Sample: PBMCs or a T cell subset sorted from them (not recorded which). These receptors all stem from a man aged 18 to 30 who had mild COVID-19 (a few samples of this study predate the infection). Cell type and time point are not known.

The rearrangement links TRBV5-1 to TRBJ1-4; possible D gene TRBD1, 5 bases. Between the trimmed V and J ends, which lost 4 bases and 0 bases, there was a span of 10 bases. This CDR3 is 15 amino acids long. Per the germline V gene, CDR1 is SGHRS and CDR2 is YFSETQ. CDR3 coding DNA: TGCGCCAGCAGCGAGGGGCCGTCAACTAATGAAAAACTGTTTTTT. Amino acid sequence: CASSEGPSTNEKLFF.

This clonotype occurred a few times. The chain couples TRBV12-3 or TRBV12-4 to TRBJ2-1; 16 bases map to TRBD2. The CDR3 has 16 residues. V shed 3 bases and J 6 bases; nucleotides not matched to a gene: 2. The chain's CDR3 is CASSLGLAGGPNEQFF. CDR3 in DNA: TGTGCCAGCAGTTTGGGACTAGCGGGGGGGCCCAATGAGCAGTTCTTC.

The chain links TRBV7-8 to TRBJ2-1, with 14 bases fitting TRBD2. The CDR3 is 17 residues long. Germline V gives CDR1 SGHVS, CDR2 FQNEAQ. V gave up 2 bases and J gave up 7 bases; unmatched junction bases: 7. The CDR3 sequence: CASSLPWTSGGLNEQFF. DNA for the CDR3: TGTGCCAGCAGCTTACCCTGGACTAGCGGGGGGCTTAATGAGCAGTTCTTC.

The rearrangement joins TRBV3-1 to TRBJ1-6, with D hard to call. The V end was cut by 1 base, the J end by 6 bases, with 16 bases between. Germline CDR1 LGHDT, CDR2 YNNKEL (reference sequence). The CDR3 loop spans 17 amino acids. The CDR3 here is CASSQVWSGYINSPLHF. In DNA, the CDR3 is TGTGCCAGCAGCCAAGTCTGGTCCGGGTACATTAATTCACCCCTCCACTTT.

This clonotype was observed a handful of times. The chain links TRBV5-1 to TRBJ1-6, with D possibly matching TRBD1 (5 bases). The CDR3 spans 15 residues. Trimming took off 2 bases at V and 12 bases at J, with 18 bases between the two ends. The germline gives CDR1 SGHRS, CDR2 YFSETQ. The chain's CDR3 is CASSLIGEKMRPLHF. CDR3 DNA: TGCGCCAGCAGCTTAATAGGGGAGAAGATGAGACCCCTCCACTTT.

This clonotype was detected a few times. V gene TRBV3-1 combines with J gene TRBJ2-3; D may match TRBD1 or TRBD2 (5 bases each). V was cut by 1 base and J by 11 bases, with 10 bases left in between. Germline V lookup: CDR1 LGHDT, CDR2 YNNKEL (reference sequence). The CDR3 length is 12 residues. The DNA of the CDR3 is TGTGCCAGCAGCCAAGGAGGGGCCGTGCAGTATTTT. Its protein is CASSQGGAVQYF.

Of note for this clonotype: At one end, the junction sequence differs from germline, possibly due to a read error. The rearrangement uses TRBV12-3 or TRBV12-4 and TRBJ2-2; no clear D gene. This CDR3 spans 13 amino acids. CDR3 DNA: TGTGCCAGCAGTCCTAAGAACGCCGGGGAGCTGTTTTTT. Translating it yields CASSPKNAGELFF.

This clonotype was seen a handful of times. CDR3 coding DNA: TGTGCCAGCAGCCCCGTAGGTCCCTACAATGAGCAGTTCTTC. Encoded protein: CASSPVGPYNEQFF. The chain has TRBV7-2 and TRBJ2-1, with D unclear. The CDR3 contains 14 residues. Trimming took off 5 bases at V and 2 bases at J, with 10 bases between the two ends. In germline, CDR1 is SGHTA, CDR2 FQGNSA.

J is TRBJ2-7 and V is TRBV7-9; TRBD1 agrees at 9 bases. The CDR3 totals 14 residues. CDR1 SEHNR and CDR2 FQNEAQ come from the germline V gene (reference sequence). With V trimmed by 5 bases and J by 2 bases, 4 bases remained unmatched. This CDR3 is CASSRQGVTYEQYF. In DNA, the CDR3 is TGTGCCAGCAGCCGACAGGGGGTAACCTACGAGCAGTACTTC.

This rearrangement joins TRBV20-1 to TRBJ2-7, with D possibly being TRBD1 (6 bases). CDR1 DFQATT and CDR2 SNEGSKA come from the germline V gene (reference sequence). There are 16 residues in the CDR3. V lost 3 bases and J 1 base, leaving 19 bases between the germline ends. CDR3 nucleotides: TGCAGTGCTAGGTATAACTTAGGGGGAGCGTCCTACGAGCAGTACTTC. As protein: CSARYNLGGASYEQYF.

This clonotype appeared a few times. The CDR3 DNA is TGTGCCTGGATTGGAACCGGGGGCGGAGAGACCCAGTACTTC. It codes for CAWIGTGGGETQYF. The genes are TRBV30 and TRBJ2-5; possibly TRBD1 or TRBD2 for D (6 bases each). CDR1 and CDR2 (germline): GTSNPN, SVGIG (reference sequence). CDR3 size: 14 residues. V was trimmed by 4 bases and J by 4 bases, leaving 16 bases between them.

V and J are TRBV10-3 and TRBJ2-5, with a possible D match to TRBD2 (6 bases). The CDR3 covers 13 residues. Germline CDR1 is ENHRY and CDR2 is SYGVKD. V lost 11 bases, J lost 5 bases, and 18 bases lay in between. This CDR3 is CAAKGLLVETQYF. The CDR3 bases are TGTGCCGCCAAGGGACTCCTAGTTGAGACCCAGTACTTC.

The chain joins TRBV7-2 to TRBJ1-1; D is ambiguous. V dropped 2 bases and J dropped 7 bases, with 8 bases sitting between them. CDR1 and CDR2 from the germline V gene are SGHTA and FQGNSA. CDR3 size: 12 residues. This CDR3 reads CASSLILLEAFF. Written as DNA, the CDR3 is TGTGCCAGCAGCTTAATCCTGCTTGAAGCTTTCTTT.

CDR3 bases: TGTGCCAGCAGCGTAGCTACGTTGGCAGATACGCAGTATTTT. This sequence encodes CASSVATLADTQYF. The chain links TRBV9 to TRBJ2-3; the D is unclear. This CDR3 has 14 residues. Trimming cost V 0 bases and J 4 bases, with 9 bases left between them. CDR1 and CDR2 from the germline V gene are SGDLS and YYNGEE.

The chain employs TRBV4-1 and TRBJ2-2; a weak D match, TRBD1 (6 bases). Trimming pared 2 bases from V and 2 bases from J, leaving 12 bases between. Looked up from germline, CDR1 is MGHRA and CDR2 is YSYEKL. The CDR3 extends over 16 amino acids. The CDR3 bases are TGCGCCAGCAGCCAAAATGACAGGAGCAACACCGGGGAGCTGTTTTTT. It is translated as CASSQNDRSNTGELFF.